This T cell receptor (beta chain) was retrieved from a study of blood T cells in healthy people across ages. This clonotype was seen only a few times. Trimming took 2 bases from V and 4 from J; bases not matched to a gene: 8. This CDR3 spans 15 amino acids. CDR1 SGHAT and CDR2 FQNNGV come from the germline V gene. Together with a sample-barcoded 5' primer, a J-beta primer mix was included in a second PCR lasting roughly 6 to 12 cycles. Each TCR beta cDNA got a 12-nucleotide random molecular identifier. MiXCR was run by TCRdb on the 5' RACE reads, yielding one entry per CDR3 protein. Of 540,000 or so distinct CDR3 sequences in the sample, roughly 43% were seen once.

The rearrangement joins TRBV11-2 to TRBJ2-7, with 7 bases that match TRBD1. The material sequenced was blood. The sequence was obtained from an elderly man in good health. The CDR3 DNA reads as TGTGCCAGCAGCTTAATCCCCCAGGGGGAATACGAGCAGTACTTC. This gives the protein CASSLIPQGEYEQYF. Full variable domain (missing parts from reference TRBV11-2 and TRBJ2-7): EAGVAQSPRYKIIEKRQSVAFWCNPISGHATLYWYQQILGQGPKLLIQFQNNGVVDDSQLPKDRFSAERLKGVDSTLKIQPAKLEDSAVYLCASSLIPQGEYEQYFGPGTRLTVT.